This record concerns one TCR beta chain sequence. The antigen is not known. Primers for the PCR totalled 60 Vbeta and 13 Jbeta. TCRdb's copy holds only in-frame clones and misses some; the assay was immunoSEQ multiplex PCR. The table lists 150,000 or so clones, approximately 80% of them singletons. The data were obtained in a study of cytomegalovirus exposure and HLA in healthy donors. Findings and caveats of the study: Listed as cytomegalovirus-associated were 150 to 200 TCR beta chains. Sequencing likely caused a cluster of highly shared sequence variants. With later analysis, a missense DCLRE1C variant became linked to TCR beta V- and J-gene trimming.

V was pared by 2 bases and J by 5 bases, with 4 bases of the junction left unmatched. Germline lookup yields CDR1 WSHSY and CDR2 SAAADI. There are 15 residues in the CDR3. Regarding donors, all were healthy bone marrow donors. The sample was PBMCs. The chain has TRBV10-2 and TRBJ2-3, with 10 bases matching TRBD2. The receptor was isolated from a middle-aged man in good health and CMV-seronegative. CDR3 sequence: CASSEGLADLDTQYF. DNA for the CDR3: TGCGCCAGCAGTGAGGGACTAGCGGATTTAGATACGCAGTATTTT.